This TCR beta chain was recorded in a study of regulatory T cells in long-lasting Graves disease. Study-wide points: Segments TRBV28, TRBJ1-2 and TRBJ2-5 showed preferential usage in persistent disease. The number of shared public clonotypes was higher in persistent patients (about 3,000) than new patients (around 890).

Library construction for TCR beta used iRepertoire HTBI primers and Arm-PCR of CDR3 regions. Study processing details: Identified across the samples were over 50 TRBV segments and 13 to 15 TRBJ segments. TCRdb reprocessed the multiplex PCR reads via MiXCR and lists one record per CDR3 protein. TCRdb's processing, not the study's, gives the V and J calls here. Of some 220,000 distinct CDR3 sequences in the sample, roughly a fifth are singletons; the top ten hold about an eighth. CDR3 length: 13 amino acids. Looked up from germline, CDR1 is GTSNPN and CDR2 is SVGIG (reference sequence). Trimming took off 5 bases at V and 4 bases at J, with 12 bases between the two ends. This clonotype came up many times. Its antigen is currently unknown. Time point indicated: newly diagnosed GD, antithyroid drugs for less than 3 months. From PBMCs, RNA was extracted and then used to make the TCR library. These data were also filed under a second study, of T cells in Graves' hyperthyroidism and ophthalmopathy. That report notes: Primed by the HTBI set, a first-round RT-PCR was run on the TCR CDR3.

The chain joins TRBV30 to TRBJ1-5, with D possibly being TRBD1 (6 bases). This specimen consisted of peripheral blood mononuclear cells (PBMCs), obtained at new diagnosis, from a patient treated with antithyroid drugs. The clonotype was recovered from a woman in her twenties or thirties with Graves disease. Written as DNA, the CDR3 is TGTGCCTGGTCAGGGGCTTGGAATCAGCCCCAGCATTTT. It specifies CAWSGAWNQPQHF.